Each of the 20 T cell receptor beta chains below was sequenced from the same sample in a study of shared clonotypes between healthy human individuals. Naivety among CD8 cells was defined by CD45RO negativity and positive CCR7 selection, thereby excluding terminally differentiated effector memory CD45RA+ cells. Data came from immunoSEQ multiplex PCR; TCRdb stores just in-frame clones and leaves some out. The sample contains some 2 million clones, about 95% of which appear only once. Sequenced input: naive CD8+ T cells sorted from blood. These receptors came from a man aged 18-30 years in good health.

The chain is built from TRBV2 and TRBJ2-5; a weak D match, TRBD1 (6 bases). The CDR3 is 16 residues long. V was shortened by 6 bases and J by 2 bases, with 19 bases between the two germline ends. CDR1 and CDR2 from the germline V gene are SNHLY and FYNNEI. The CDR3 protein is CASSDPQGGLQETQYF. The CDR3 DNA reads as TGTGCCAGCAGCGACCCACAGGGTGGCCTTCAAGAGACCCAGTACTTC.

This clone showed up just once. The rearrangement links TRBV9 to TRBJ2-2; maybe TRBD1 (5 bases). This CDR3 has 14 amino acids. The germline CDR1 and CDR2 sequences are SGDLS and YYNGEE. V was cut by 0 bases and J by 3 bases, with 6 bases left in between. CDR3 nucleotides: TGTGCCAGCAGCGTAGCCAGGGACACCGGGGAGCTGTTTTTT. Protein product: CASSVARDTGELFF.

Details on this clone: This specimen includes other DNA sequences encoding the same CDR3. This chain joins TRBV7-8 and TRBJ2-7; D uncertain. Looked up from germline, CDR1 is SGHVS and CDR2 is FQNEAQ. The CDR3 spans 12 residues. V was clipped by 2 bases and J by 1 base, with 3 bases between them. The CDR3 DNA reads TGTGCCAGCAGCTTATATTCCTACGAGCAGTACTTC. This sequence encodes CASSLYSYEQYF.

The chain uses TRBV6-5 and TRBJ2-6; D remains unclear. V was pared by 7 bases and J by 1 base, with 5 bases between. Germline-derived CDR1 and CDR2 are MNHEY and SVGAGI. The CDR3 covers 13 residues. CDR3 in DNA: TGTGCCAGCACCCAATCTGGGGCCAACGTCCTGACTTTC. Its translation is CASTQSGANVLTF.

The rearrangement joins TRBV5-1 to TRBJ2-7; tentatively, D is TRBD2 (6 bases). This CDR3 comprises 15 residues. Trimming cost V 0 bases and J 2 bases, with 12 bases left between them. Germline V gene lookup returns CDR1 SGHRS and CDR2 YFSETQ. The CDR3 nucleotides read TGCGCCAGCAGCTTGGAAGATGGGGGGACCTACGAGCAGTACTTC. It specifies CASSLEDGGTYEQYF.

This clone showed up just once. The V call is TRBV7-9, the J call TRBJ1-6, with D maybe TRBD1 (6 bases). With 1 base removed from V and 0 bases from J, the gap between germline ends came to 7 bases. Germline V gene sequence: CDR1 SEHNR, CDR2 FQNEAQ (reference sequence). This CDR3 comprises 16 residues. CDR3 sequence: CASSLGGPSYNSPLHF. As DNA, the CDR3 is TGTGCCAGCAGCTTAGGGGGGCCCTCCTATAATTCACCCCTCCACTTT. The entire variable domain, with the rest obtained from reference TRBV7-9 and TRBJ1-6, is as follows: DTGVSQNPRHKITKRGQNVTFRCDPISEHNRLYWYRQTLGQGPEFLTYFQNEAQLEKSRLLSDRFSAERPKGSFSTLEIQRTEQGDSAMYLCASSLGGPSYNSPLHFGNGTRLTVT.

This clone has only a few counts. The chain links TRBV10-2 to TRBJ1-1, with a weak D call TRBD1 (5 bases). This CDR3 contains 12 residues. Trimming cost V 5 bases and J 6 bases, with 10 bases left between them. Germline V CDR1 and CDR2: WSHSY, SAAADI. The CDR3 region has the DNA TGCGCCAGCAGTCCAGGGTCCCCTGAAGCTTTCTTT. This encodes CASSPGSPEAFF.

On this clone: Other DNA sequences from this sample encode an identical CDR3 as well. The V and J genes are TRBV11-2 and TRBJ2-7, with 7 bases aligning to TRBD1. Germline V gene data show CDR1 as SGHAT and CDR2 as FQNNGV. V shed 4 bases, J shed 4 bases, and the junction held 4 bases outside the gene matches. The CDR3 extends over 13 amino acids. The CDR3 loop reads CASSSTGSYEQYF. CDR3 sequence (DNA): TGTGCCAGCAGCTCGACAGGGTCGTACGAGCAGTACTTC.

Details on this clone: The sample contains more than one DNA sequence encoding this CDR3. J is TRBJ2-1 and V is TRBV9, with no clear D. V was cut by 3 bases and J by 7 bases, with 5 bases left in between. The germline V gene encodes CDR1 SGDLS and CDR2 YYNGEE. The CDR3 sequence is 11 residues long. The CDR3, as DNA: TGTGCCAGCAGCGCCTCTAATGAGCAGTTCTTC. Residues: CASSASNEQFF.

This chain's CDR3 is CASSLVGLQGTDTQYF. CDR3 nucleotide sequence: TGTGCCAGCAGCTTAGTAGGATTGCAGGGCACAGATACGCAGTATTTT. The rearrangement joins TRBV7-4 to TRBJ2-3; D not certain. Germline CDR1 reads SGHVT; CDR2 reads SQSDAQ. V was trimmed by 1 base and J by 1 base, leaving 12 bases between them. The CDR3 has 16 residues.

In DNA form, the CDR3 reads TGTGCCATCAGCGAGACAGCCTACAATGAGCAGTTCTTC. Translating it yields CAISETAYNEQFF. The chain combines TRBV10-3 with TRBJ2-1; D may be TRBD1 (5 bases). V dropped 6 bases and J dropped 2 bases, with 8 bases sitting between them. Germline V CDR1 and CDR2: ENHRY, SYGVKD. The CDR3 sequence is 13 residues long.

The V and J genes are TRBV19 and TRBJ2-7; D assignment may be TRBD1 or TRBD2 (5 bases each). Between the trimmed V and J ends, which lost 5 bases and 9 bases, there was a span of 20 bases. The CDR3 runs to 14 residues. The V gene's germline CDR1 is LNHDA and CDR2 SQIVND (reference sequence). The CDR3 coding sequence is TGTGCCAGTAGTGATGGTCCCGGGGACCTGGGGCAGTACTTC. As protein: CASSDGPGDLGQYF.

The V call is TRBV9, the J call TRBJ2-1; 8 bases map to TRBD2. Trimming took 3 bases from V and 8 from J; bases not matched to a gene: 13. The germline CDR1 and CDR2 sequences are SGDLS and YYNGEE. The CDR3 consists of 16 residues. The CDR3 nucleotides are TGTGCCAGCAGCGCCACCTCCGGGGGGGCGCTTGATGAGCAGTTCTTC. This translates into CASSATSGGALDEQFF. Full variable domain (outside the CDR3, taken from reference TRBV9 and TRBJ2-1): DSGVTQTPKHLITATGQRVTLRCSPRSGDLSVYWYQQSLDQGLQFLIQYYNGEERAKGNILERFSAQQFPDLHSELNLSSLELGDSALYFCASSATSGGALDEQFFGPGTRLTVL.

In regard to this clone: Other DNA sequences in the same sample also yield this CDR3. The J gene is TRBJ2-7, the V gene TRBV18; 7 bases match TRBD1. Germline CDR1 reads KGHSH; CDR2 reads LQKENI. V was clipped by 6 bases and J by 5 bases; unmatched bases: 4. CDR3 length: 12 residues. Here the CDR3 reads CASSPTGNEQYF. The CDR3 nucleotides are TGTGCCAGCTCGCCGACAGGGAACGAGCAGTACTTC.

V is TRBV11-2 and J is TRBJ2-7; either TRBD1 or TRBD2 may supply D (5 bases each). Deletions cut 10 bases from V and 3 bases from J, with 16 bases between. The germline V gene has CDR1 SGHAT and CDR2 FQNNGV. The CDR3 runs 13 residues. The CDR3 nucleotides are TGTGCCACCTTCGAAGTTGGGGGCTACGAGCAGTACTTC. This encodes CATFEVGGYEQYF. Together with reference TRBV11-2 and TRBJ2-7, the CDR3 gives the full variable domain: EAGVAQSPRYKIIEKRQSVAFWCNPISGHATLYWYQQILGQGPKLLIQFQNNGVVDDSQLPKDRFSAERLKGVDSTLKIQPAKLEDSAVYLCATFEVGGYEQYFGPGTRLTVT.

This sequence joins TRBV27 and TRBJ2-7, with unresolved D. The germline V gene has CDR1 MNHEY and CDR2 SMNVEV (reference sequence). The CDR3 runs 13 residues. V was clipped by 6 bases and J by 3 bases, with 12 bases between them. As DNA, the CDR3 is TGTGCCAGCAGACTAAATTTAGGCTACGAGCAGTACTTC. It codes for CASRLNLGYEQYF.

The rearrangement joins TRBV19 to TRBJ1-5; no clear D gene. Trimming left V 7 bases short and J 3 bases short, with 10 bases between. CDR3 length equals 13 residues. Germline CDR1 LNHDA, CDR2 SQIVND (reference sequence). CDR3 DNA sequence: TGTGCCAGTACCCCAGCCAACAATCAGCCCCAGCATTTT. Translated, it gives CASTPANNQPQHF.

This chain uses TRBV5-4 with TRBJ2-5; a possible D gene is TRBD1 (6 bases). The CDR3 length is 13 residues. With 4 bases removed from V and 4 bases from J, the gap between germline ends came to 11 bases. Looked up from germline, CDR1 is SGHNT and CDR2 is YYREEE (reference sequence). Here the CDR3 DNA reads TGTGCCAGCAGCGAGAGGGGGTCAGAGACCCAGTACTTC. Translation gives CASSERGSETQYF.

This clone appeared once. The V gene is TRBV6-1, the J gene TRBJ2-7, with 8 bases aligning to TRBD1. V was pared by 7 bases and J by 2 bases, with 4 bases of the junction left unmatched. The CDR3 contains 13 residues. The germline CDR1 and CDR2 sequences are MNHNS and SASEGT. CDR3 DNA sequence: TGTGCCAGCAAACAGGGGGATACCTACGAGCAGTACTTC. Translating it yields CASKQGDTYEQYF.

The CDR3 here is CASNPSTGGPDGYTF. DNA for the CDR3: TGTGCCAGCAACCCCTCGACAGGGGGCCCGGATGGCTACACCTTC. The chain couples TRBV5-4 to TRBJ1-2; TRBD1 matches at 10 bases. There are 15 residues in the CDR3. V was pared by 6 bases and J by 6 bases, with 11 bases of the junction left unmatched. Germline values: CDR1 SGHNT, CDR2 YYREEE (reference sequence).